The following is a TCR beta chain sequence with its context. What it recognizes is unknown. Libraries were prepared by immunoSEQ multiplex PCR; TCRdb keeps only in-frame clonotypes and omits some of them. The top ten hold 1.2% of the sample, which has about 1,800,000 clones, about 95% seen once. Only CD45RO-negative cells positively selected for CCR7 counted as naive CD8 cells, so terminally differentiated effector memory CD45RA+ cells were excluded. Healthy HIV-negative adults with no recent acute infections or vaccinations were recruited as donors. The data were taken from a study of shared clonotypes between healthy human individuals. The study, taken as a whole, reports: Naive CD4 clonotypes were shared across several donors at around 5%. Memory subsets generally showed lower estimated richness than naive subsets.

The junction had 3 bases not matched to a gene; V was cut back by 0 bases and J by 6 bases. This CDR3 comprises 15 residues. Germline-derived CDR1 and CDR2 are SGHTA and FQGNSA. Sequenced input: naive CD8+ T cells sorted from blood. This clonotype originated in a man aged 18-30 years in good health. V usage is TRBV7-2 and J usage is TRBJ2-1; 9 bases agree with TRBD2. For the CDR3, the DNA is TGTGCCAGCAGCTTAGCGGGACTAGCCCCCAATGAGCAGTTCTTC. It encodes CASSLAGLAPNEQFF.